These 22 T cell receptor beta chains share one sample of origin, sequenced in a study of blood T cell repertoires in COVID-19. Profiling relied on immunoSEQ multiplex PCR, and the TCRdb table lists in-frame clones only, not all of them. The sample includes roughly 500,000 clones, around nine tenths of them seen just once. The specimen was PBMCs or T cells enriched from blood (not recorded which). The receptor set was obtained from an older woman who had recovered from COVID-19.

The chain uses TRBV10-2 and TRBJ2-1, with 12 bases fitting TRBD1. V was pared by 6 bases and J by 10 bases, with 10 bases of the junction left unmatched. Germline-derived CDR1 and CDR2 are WSHSY and SAAADI. The CDR3 runs 15 residues. In nucleotides, the CDR3 is TGCGCCAGCAGCACCGGGACAGGGGGCCGCATGGAGCAGTTCTTC. This sequence encodes CASSTGTGGRMEQFF.

V usage is TRBV27 and J usage is TRBJ2-1; TRBD2 is a possible D gene (6 bases). In germline, CDR1 is MNHEY, CDR2 SMNVEV (reference sequence). The CDR3 extends over 13 amino acids. The V gene lost 6 bases and the J gene lost 6 bases, with 12 bases spanning the gap. The CDR3 reads CASSPPRGNEQFF. The CDR3 nucleotides are TGTGCCAGCAGCCCCCCGCGGGGCAATGAGCAGTTCTTC.

This clone was counted only a few times. The CDR3 reads CATSGQGIGQPQHF. The CDR3 DNA reads as TGTGCCACCAGTGGGCAGGGGATTGGTCAGCCCCAGCATTTT. V is TRBV24-1 and J is TRBJ1-5, with D perhaps TRBD1 (6 bases). The germline gives CDR1 KGHDR, CDR2 SFDVKD. The germline V and J ends were trimmed by 5 bases and 6 bases, with 13 bases remaining between them. The CDR3 is 14 residues long.

DNA for the CDR3: TGTGCCATCAAGCAGACAGGCAACGAGCAGTACTTC. Amino acids: CAIKQTGNEQYF. J is TRBJ2-7 and V is TRBV10-3, with a tentative D call TRBD1 (6 bases). In germline, CDR1 is ENHRY, CDR2 SYGVKD. The V end was cut by 7 bases, the J end by 5 bases, with 12 bases between. This CDR3 contains 12 residues.

The CDR3: CASSQGAKLFF. For the CDR3, the DNA is TGCGCCAGCAGCCAAGGGGCAAAACTGTTTTTT. The V and J genes are TRBV4-1 and TRBJ1-4; D is undetermined. V was cut by 1 base and J by 10 bases, with 4 bases left in between. The germline gives CDR1 MGHRA, CDR2 YSYEKL. The CDR3 contains 11 residues.

The chain combines TRBV2 with TRBJ2-3; D gene uncertain. Trimming took 3 bases from V and 5 from J, leaving 9 bases between them. The V gene's germline CDR1 is SNHLY and CDR2 FYNNEI. The CDR3 length is 13 residues. This chain's CDR3 is CASSDQRRDTQYF. CDR3 coding DNA: TGTGCCAGCAGTGATCAGCGAAGAGATACGCAGTATTTT. The full variable domain, rest sourced from reference TRBV2 and TRBJ2-3, is EPEVTQTPSHQVTQMGQEVILRCVPISNHLYFYWYRQILGQKVEFLVSFYNNEISEKSEIFDDQFSVERPDGSNFTLKIRSTKLEDSAMYFCASSDQRRDTQYFGPGTRLTVL.

V is TRBV6-1 and J is TRBJ1-2; 7 bases map to TRBD1. This CDR3 spans 16 amino acids. Trimming took 2 bases from V and 7 from J; bases not matched to a gene: 13. CDR1 and CDR2 (germline): MNHNS, SASEGT. The CDR3 DNA is TGTGCCAGCAGTGAAACCCCGGAGGGACAGAGAAGTGGCTACACCTTC. Residues: CASSETPEGQRSGYTF.

This chain connects TRBV5-1 to TRBJ2-7, with a weak D call TRBD1 (6 bases). Trimming stripped 0 bases from V and 3 bases from J, with 7 bases between. This CDR3 is built from 13 residues. Germline loops: CDR1 SGHRS, CDR2 YFSETQ. The CDR3 sequence is CASSLAQGYEQYF. CDR3 DNA sequence: TGCGCCAGCAGCTTGGCACAGGGCTACGAGCAGTACTTC.

The chain carries TRBV6-1 and TRBJ2-7, with a possible D match to TRBD2 (5 bases). The CDR3 extends over 14 amino acids. Germline CDR1 is MNHNS and CDR2 is SASEGT. Trimming took off 2 bases at V and 2 bases at J, with 10 bases between the two ends. CDR3 nucleotides: TGTGCCAGCAGTGAACAGTCCGGGACCTACGAGCAGTACGTC. It translates to CASSEQSGTYEQYV.

The chain carries TRBV11-2 and TRBJ2-1; TRBD2 agrees at 9 bases. This CDR3 is built from 17 residues. J was trimmed by 3 bases and V by 4 bases; bases with no gene match: 10. Germline V gene sequence: CDR1 SGHAT, CDR2 FQNNGV. The CDR3 sequence is CASSSVAGGTLYNEQFF. CDR3 in DNA: TGTGCCAGCAGCTCTGTTGCGGGGGGGACCCTCTACAATGAGCAGTTCTTC.

This rearrangement joins TRBV4-1 to TRBJ2-1; 9 bases are shared with TRBD2. CDR1 and CDR2 from the germline V gene are MGHRA and YSYEKL. This CDR3 has 17 amino acids. J lost 4 bases, V lost 1 base, and 8 bases had no gene match. The DNA of the CDR3 is TGCGCCAGCAGCCAAGCCGGGACTAGCAGTTCGTACAATGAGCAGTTCTTC. Translated: CASSQAGTSSSYNEQFF.

The V gene is TRBV20-1, the J gene TRBJ1-1; D is ambiguous. The CDR3 extends over 11 amino acids. V lost 6 bases and J lost 2, with 7 bases in between. Germline CDR1 is DFQATT and CDR2 is SNEGSKA (reference sequence). CDR3 protein: CSAQANTEAFF. DNA of the CDR3: TGCAGTGCCCAAGCTAACACTGAAGCTTTCTTT.

The chain joins TRBV14 to TRBJ2-1, with TRBD2 matching over 12 bases. Germline trimming cut 4 bases from V and 6 bases from J; bases unmatched to any gene: 16. The CDR3 spans 19 residues. From germline, CDR1 is SGHDN and CDR2 FVKESK. CDR3 nucleotides: TGTGCCAGCAGCCTCCGGAGGGGGCTAGCGGGGGGGCAGCGCAATGAGCAGTTCTTC. Its translation: CASSLRRGLAGGQRNEQFF.

The chain joins TRBV2 to TRBJ2-3; 10 nucleotides line up with TRBD2. V lost 1 base, J lost 4 bases, and 5 bases stayed unmatched. This CDR3 spans 16 amino acids. The germline CDR1 and CDR2 sequences are SNHLY and FYNNEI. This chain's CDR3 is CASSEELAGGSDTQYF. The CDR3 DNA reads as TGTGCCAGCAGTGAAGAATTAGCGGGGGGTTCAGATACGCAGTATTTT.

The chain recombines TRBV7-8 with TRBJ2-2; 7 bases are shared with TRBD1. This CDR3 has 14 residues. Germline assignment: CDR1 SGHVS and CDR2 FQNEAQ. V lost 11 bases, J lost 3 bases, and 9 bases stayed unmatched. CDR3 region: CALTGDRYTGELFF. For the CDR3, the DNA is TGTGCCCTTACAGGGGACAGATACACCGGGGAGCTGTTTTTT. The full variable domain, with the rest looked up from reference TRBV7-8 and TRBJ2-2, is GAGVSQSPRYKVAKRGQDVALRCDPISGHVSLFWYQQALGQGPEFLTYFQNEAQLDKSGLPSDRFFAERPEGSVSTLKIQRTQQEDSAVYLCALTGDRYTGELFFGEGSRLTVL.

The chain carries TRBV5-1 and TRBJ2-1; D is perhaps TRBD2 (5 bases). CDR1 and CDR2 (germline): SGHRS, YFSETQ. The V and J ends lost 0 bases and 2 bases respectively, with 12 bases between them. The CDR3 spans 16 residues. CDR3 amino acids: CASSLASGGAYNEQFF. CDR3 bases: TGCGCCAGCAGCTTGGCATCCGGAGGAGCCTACAATGAGCAGTTCTTC. The complete variable domain, with remaining parts taken from reference TRBV5-1 and TRBJ2-1, reads KAGVTQTPRYLIKTRGQQVTLSCSPISGHRSVSWYQQTPGQGLQFLFEYFSETQRNKGNFPGRFSGRQFSNSRSEMNVSTLELGDSALYLCASSLASGGAYNEQFFGPGTRLTVL.

V usage is TRBV5-1 and J usage is TRBJ2-7, with TRBD2 matching over 10 bases. Germline V CDR1 and CDR2: SGHRS, YFSETQ. J was trimmed by 2 bases and V by 0 bases; bases with no gene match: 11. The CDR3 consists of 18 residues. The CDR3 reads CASSLALGPSGGTYEQYF. In nucleotides, the CDR3 is TGCGCCAGCAGCTTGGCCTTGGGCCCTAGCGGGGGCACCTACGAGCAGTACTTC.

This clone appeared once. The chain couples TRBV2 to TRBJ2-3, with 9 positions matching TRBD2. V lost 6 bases to trimming and J lost 3 bases; unmatched junction nucleotides: 4. CDR1 is SNHLY, CDR2 FYNNEI, per germline. The length of the CDR3 is 14 residues. The CDR3 loop is CASSLSGGTDTQYF. CDR3 bases: TGTGCCAGCAGCCTTAGCGGGGGTACAGATACGCAGTATTTT.

This chain links TRBV7-2 with TRBJ1-4; weak D call: TRBD1 (6 bases). V lost 5 bases and J lost 7, with 17 bases in between. Per the germline V gene, CDR1 is SGHTA and CDR2 is FQGNSA. The CDR3 loop spans 15 amino acids. This chain's CDR3 is CASSTRGGRVEKLFF. The CDR3 region has the DNA TGTGCCAGCAGCACTAGGGGGGGGCGGGTTGAAAAACTGTTTTTT.

Regarding this clone: The same CDR3 is also encoded by other DNA sequences in this sample. V usage is TRBV4-1 and J usage is TRBJ1-2; 8 nucleotides match TRBD1. J gave up 4 bases and V 0 bases, and 4 bases lay outside the gene matches. CDR3 length: 15 residues. Germline V CDR1 and CDR2: MGHRA, YSYEKL. The CDR3 is CASSQDRGRGYGYTF. The CDR3, as DNA: TGCGCCAGCAGCCAAGACAGGGGGCGAGGCTATGGCTACACCTTC.

The CDR3 is CATLKDSQNTEAFF. The CDR3 DNA sequence: TGTGCCACTCTGAAGGACAGCCAGAACACTGAAGCTTTCTTT. The chain links TRBV10-3 to TRBJ1-1; tentative D call: TRBD1 (6 bases). Per the germline V gene, CDR1 is ENHRY and CDR2 is SYGVKD. The length of the CDR3 is 14 residues. V lost 10 bases and J lost 1, with 16 bases in between.

The V gene is TRBV11-3, the J gene TRBJ2-1, with no clear D. Germline CDR1 reads SGHNT; CDR2 reads YENEEA. Deletions cut 5 bases from V and 5 bases from J, with 19 bases between. This CDR3 is 16 amino acids long. CDR3 sequence (DNA): TGTGCCAGCAGCCCCTTCACTACATTGAGGCACAATGAGCAGTTCTTC. Its translation is CASSPFTTLRHNEQFF.